Following are 16 T cell receptor beta chains from one sample sequenced in a study of Graves' ophthalmopathy and Graves' hyperthyroidism. The sequenced template was RNA, covering the TCR beta CDR3 region. Investigators did first-round RT-PCR with HTBI primers, then second-round multiplex PCR. One entry per CDR3 protein results from TCRdb running MiXCR on the multiplex PCR reads. This table holds some 370,000 distinct CDR3 sequences, 17% found once. The sequencing input was peripheral blood. All receptors come from an adult woman with stable Graves' hyperthyroidism.

The table lists this clonotype with a few counts. The chain links TRBV3-1 to TRBJ1-2; TRBD1 matches 9 bases. V was pared by 4 bases and J by 6 bases, with 3 bases of the junction left unmatched. Germline CDR1 and CDR2: LGHDT and YNNKEL (reference sequence). The CDR3 is made up of 13 amino acids. The CDR3 is CASSPQGADGYTF. The DNA for the CDR3 is TGTGCCAGCAGCCCACAGGGGGCGGATGGCTACACCTTC.

The chain is built from TRBV6-2 or TRBV6-3 and TRBJ1-2, with 7 bases fitting TRBD1. CDR3 size: 18 residues. The V gene's germline CDR1 is MNHEY and CDR2 SVGEGT. The junction had 21 bases not matched to a gene; V was cut back by 6 bases and J by 5 bases. CDR3 amino acids: CASSRTGTVNVYQYGYTF. DNA of the CDR3: TGTGCCAGCAGCCGGACCGGGACAGTGAATGTATATCAGTATGGCTACACCTTC.

In its sample, this clonotype was seen many times. The chain employs TRBV30 and TRBJ1-1; D not certain. CDR3 length: 16 amino acids. With 3 bases removed from V and 1 base from J, the gap between germline ends came to 18 bases. Germline assignment: CDR1 GTSNPN and CDR2 SVGIG (reference sequence). The CDR3 protein is CAWRQYRARRNTEAFF. Here the CDR3 DNA reads TGTGCCTGGAGACAGTATAGGGCCAGGCGGAACACTGAAGCTTTCTTT.

This clonotype was recorded many times. The chain links TRBV6-1 to TRBJ2-4; 10 bases match TRBD1. The CDR3 sequence is 17 residues long. Trimming took 1 base from V and 0 from J; bases not matched to a gene: 3. Germline values: CDR1 MNHNS, CDR2 SASEGT. CDR3 coding DNA: TGTGCCAGCAGTGAAGGGGGACAGGGGTTAGCCAAAAACATTCAGTACTTC. This codes for CASSEGGQGLAKNIQYF.

The sample holds many counts of this clonotype. The chain combines TRBV4-1 with TRBJ2-5, with D tentatively TRBD1 or TRBD2 (5 bases each). Germline CDR1 MGHRA, CDR2 YSYEKL. The V end lost 5 bases, the J end lost 5 bases, and 21 bases lay between the germline ends. The CDR3 is made up of 16 amino acids. The CDR3 region is CASSYPGTASGETQYF. In nucleotides, the CDR3 is TGCGCCAGCAGCTATCCCGGGACCGCATCCGGTGAGACCCAGTACTTC.

This clonotype showed up just a few times. The gene calls are TRBV7-3 and TRBJ2-2; D uncertain. The germline V and J ends were trimmed by 1 base and 1 base, with 10 bases remaining between them. This CDR3 has 16 amino acids. The germline CDR1 and CDR2 sequences are SGHTA and FQGTGA. The CDR3 DNA follows: TGTGCCAGCAGCTTAAATCCTACTTTGAACACCGGGGAGCTGTTTTTT. Amino acid sequence: CASSLNPTLNTGELFF.

In the case of this clonotype: A much larger clone is a single base away; this may be a read error. The V call is TRBV10-3, the J call TRBJ1-6; maybe TRBD1 (6 bases). The CDR3 has 15 residues. In germline, CDR1 is ENHRY, CDR2 SYGVKD. V was clipped by 5 bases and J by 9 bases, with 17 bases between them. The CDR3 DNA reads as TGTGCCATCAGTCGCGGGGGGGGCAGAAGTTCACCCCTCCACTTT. Its protein product is CAISRGGGRSSPLHF.

The J gene is TRBJ2-1, the V gene TRBV27, with 7 nucleotides matching TRBD1. Trimming at V came to 5 bases and at J to 4 bases, leaving 8 bases not matched to a gene. Germline CDR1 reads MNHEY; CDR2 reads SMNVEV (reference sequence). CDR3 size: 15 residues. The CDR3 bases are TGTGCCAGCAGTCCGACAGGGCTGGGGTACAATGAGCAGTTCTTC. It codes for CASSPTGLGYNEQFF.

This clonotype was recorded at least ten times. The chain combines TRBV28 with TRBJ1-2, with D perhaps matching TRBD1 (6 bases). CDR3 size: 12 residues. Germline V gene data show CDR1 as MDHEN and CDR2 as SYDVKM. Deletions cut 10 bases from V and 4 bases from J, with 13 bases between. CDR3 residues: CATDRSSYGYTF. Here the CDR3 DNA reads TGTGCCACCGACAGGTCGTCCTATGGCTACACCTTC.

In this sample, this clonotype turned up many times. The rearrangement uses TRBV20-1 and TRBJ2-7; D could derive from TRBD1 or TRBD2 (5 bases each). The CDR3 is made up of 15 amino acids. V lost 4 bases and J lost 4, with 20 bases in between. Germline CDR1 and CDR2: DFQATT and SNEGSKA (reference sequence). The DNA for the CDR3 is TGCAGTGCTAAGATAGCCGGGACCGCCGATTACGAGCAGTACTTC. It yields the protein CSAKIAGTADYEQYF.

This clonotype was picked up many times. V and J are TRBV6-1 and TRBJ1-2; no reliable D call. The CDR3 sequence is 13 residues long. Trimming removed 8 bases at V and 4 bases at J, with 14 bases between. CDR1 and CDR2 (germline): MNHNS, SASEGT. In nucleotides, the CDR3 is TGTGCCAGCTCCCCGACTGAGCTCTATGGCTACACCTTC. Protein product: CASSPTELYGYTF.

This clonotype came up many times. This chain uses TRBV25-1 with TRBJ1-5; the D gene is possibly TRBD1 (5 bases). Germline lookup yields CDR1 MGHDK and CDR2 SYGVNS. Between the trimmed V and J ends, which lost 3 bases and 1 base, there was a span of 10 bases. The CDR3 totals 15 residues. CDR3 in amino acids: CASSDGGSSNQPQHF. Written as DNA, the CDR3 is TGTGCCAGCAGTGACGGGGGATCAAGCAATCAGCCCCAGCATTTT. The complete variable domain, with remaining parts taken from reference TRBV25-1 and TRBJ1-5, reads EADIYQTPRYLVIGTGKKITLECSQTMGHDKMYWYQQDPGMELHLIHYSYGVNSTEKGDLSSESTVSRIRTEHFPLTLESARPSHTSQYLCASSDGGSSNQPQHFGDGTRLSIL.

This chain connects TRBV12-3 or TRBV12-4 to TRBJ2-7; tentatively, D is TRBD1 (5 bases). The length of the CDR3 is 15 residues. Trimming removed 5 bases from V and 0 bases from J, with 14 bases in between. The CDR3 DNA reads TGTGCCAGCAGTAAGTCAGGGAAGAGCTCCTACGAGCAGTACTTC. It codes for CASSKSGKSSYEQYF.

J is TRBJ1-3 and V is TRBV2; D is uncertain. The CDR3 covers 13 residues. From germline, CDR1 is SNHLY and CDR2 FYNNEI. V lost 6 bases, J lost 4 bases, and 10 bases lay in between. CDR3 coding DNA: TGTGCCAGCAGGGGTCCAGGCGGAAACACCATATATTTT. The encoded protein is CASRGPGGNTIYF. Complete variable domain (other parts from reference TRBV2 and TRBJ1-3): EPEVTQTPSHQVTQMGQEVILRCVPISNHLYFYWYRQILGQKVEFLVSFYNNEISEKSEIFDDQFSVERPDGSNFTLKIRSTKLEDSAMYFCASRGPGGNTIYFGEGSWLTVV.

The J gene is TRBJ2-7, the V gene TRBV4-2, with 7 bases that match TRBD2. Germline loops: CDR1 LGHNA, CDR2 YNFKEQ. V shed 1 base, J shed 3 bases, and the junction held 6 bases outside the gene matches. This CDR3 spans 15 amino acids. CDR3 nucleotide sequence: TGTGCCAGCAGCCAAGTAGAGCGGGACTACTACGAGCAGTACTTC. This translates into CASSQVERDYYEQYF.

This clonotype showed up many times. The chain couples TRBV5-1 to TRBJ2-7, with TRBD1 identical over 9 bases. Germline V gene data show CDR1 as SGHRS and CDR2 as YFSETQ. CDR3 length: 14 amino acids. The V segment lost 4 bases and the J segment 5 bases; nucleotides outside the gene matches: 7. CDR3 sequence reads: CASSPWDRVDEQYF. The CDR3 DNA reads TGCGCCAGCAGCCCGTGGGACAGGGTGGACGAGCAGTACTTC.